A single sample gave rise to the 8 T cell receptor beta chains below, sequenced in a study of response to subunit inactivated influenza vaccine. TCRdb processed the RT-PCR reads anew with MiXCR; each CDR3 protein has one entry. The data contain roughly 670,000 distinct CDR3 sequences, around 15% of them singletons. The specimen was PBMCs from blood, collected 14 to 15 days before vaccination. These receptors came from a man aged 45 to 65 who received an inactivated influenza vaccine.

The chain uses TRBV7-2 and TRBJ2-3, with a tentative D call TRBD2 (6 bases). This CDR3 spans 17 amino acids. CDR1 and CDR2 from the germline V gene are SGHTA and FQGNSA. V lost 2 bases and J lost 2, with 17 bases in between. CDR3 DNA sequence: TGTGCCAGCAGCTTAAGTTTTGGGGGGATAAACACAGATACGCAGTATTTT. Protein sequence: CASSLSFGGINTDTQYF.

The J gene is TRBJ2-3, the V gene TRBV27; 8 bases agree with TRBD1. V trimming: 4 bases; J trimming: 8 bases; junction bases outside the gene matches: 5. Germline assignment: CDR1 MNHEY and CDR2 SMNVEV (reference sequence). CDR3 length: 13 residues. As DNA, the CDR3 is TGTGCCAGCAGTTCGACAGGGGCCACTACGCAGTATTTT. Encoded protein: CASSSTGATTQYF.

This clonotype was counted many times. The chain uses TRBV5-5 and TRBJ2-7; 7 bases map to TRBD2. In germline, CDR1 is SGHKS, CDR2 YYEKEE (reference sequence). CDR3 length: 15 residues. Trimming at V came to 0 bases and at J to 2 bases, leaving 5 bases not matched to a gene. CDR3 bases: TGTGCCAGCAGCTTGGCCCCCGGGACTACCTACGAGCAGTACTTC. Translated: CASSLAPGTTYEQYF. The entire variable domain, with the rest obtained from reference TRBV5-5 and TRBJ2-7, is as follows: DAGVTQSPTHLIKTRGQQVTLRCSPISGHKSVSWYQQVLGQGPQFIFQYYEKEERGRGNFPDRFSARQFPNYSSELNVNALLLGDSALYLCASSLAPGTTYEQYFGPGTRLTVT.

The V gene is TRBV4-3, the J gene TRBJ2-5; D might be TRBD1 (5 bases). Germline loops: CDR1 LGHNA, CDR2 YSLEER. Trimming stripped 0 bases from V and 4 bases from J, with 12 bases between. The CDR3 covers 15 residues. CDR3 in DNA: TGCGCCAGCAGCCAAGACTTCGAGCAGGGAGAGACCCAGTACTTC. Its translation: CASSQDFEQGETQYF.

The table lists this clonotype with many counts. The V gene is TRBV12-3 or TRBV12-4, the J gene TRBJ2-1; 11 positions agree with TRBD2. The ends lost 8 bases at V and 4 bases at J; junction bases unmatched: 4. CDR3 length: 14 residues. CDR3 nucleotide sequence: TGTGCCAGCTCAACTAGCGGGAGTTACAATGAGCAGTTCTTC. It encodes CASSTSGSYNEQFF.

This clonotype turned up a few times. The genes are TRBV2 and TRBJ2-1; D is undetermined. From germline, CDR1 is SNHLY and CDR2 FYNNEI. The CDR3 extends over 13 amino acids. Trimming pared 4 bases from V and 3 bases from J, leaving 7 bases between. In DNA form, the CDR3 reads TGTGCCAGCAGTGGAGGTGGCTACAATGAGCAGTTCTTC. Translation gives CASSGGGYNEQFF.

Turning to this clonotype: This sequence may be a read error, since a much larger clone differs from it by one base. The chain employs TRBV6-2 or TRBV6-3 and TRBJ2-4; the D gene is possibly TRBD2 (6 bases). Trimming removed 2 bases from V and 6 bases from J, with 23 bases in between. Germline V gene sequence: CDR1 MNHEY, CDR2 SVGEGT. The CDR3 consists of 18 residues. The CDR3 is CASSYLRIASENLNIQYF. In DNA, the CDR3 is TGTGCCAGCAGTTACCTTCGTATTGCTAGCGAAAACCTAAACATTCAGTACTTC.

This clonotype came up a few times. The chain carries TRBV29-1 and TRBJ2-2; D not resolved. The CDR3 has 13 amino acids. The V gene's germline CDR1 is SQVTM and CDR2 ANQGSEA. V lost 3 bases, J lost 0 bases, and 5 bases lay in between. CDR3 nucleotides: TGCAGCGTTGAGTTGACGAACACCGGGGAGCTGTTTTTT. This translates into CSVELTNTGELFF.